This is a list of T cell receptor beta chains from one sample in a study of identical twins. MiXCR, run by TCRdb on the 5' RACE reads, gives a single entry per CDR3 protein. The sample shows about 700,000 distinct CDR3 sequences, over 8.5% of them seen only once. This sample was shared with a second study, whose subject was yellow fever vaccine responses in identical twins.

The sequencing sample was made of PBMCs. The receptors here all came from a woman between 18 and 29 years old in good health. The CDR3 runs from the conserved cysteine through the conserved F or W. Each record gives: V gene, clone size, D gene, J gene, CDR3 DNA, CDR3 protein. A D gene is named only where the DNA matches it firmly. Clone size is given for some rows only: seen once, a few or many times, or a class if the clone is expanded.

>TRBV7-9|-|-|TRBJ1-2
TGTGCCAGCAGCTTAGAACCTCATCAGGGCAGGTCGGAAGGCTACACCTTC
CASSLEPHQGRSEGYTF
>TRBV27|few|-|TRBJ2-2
TGTGCCAGCAGACACGGCCCCTTGCCCGGGGAGCTGTTTTTT
CASRHGPLPGELFF
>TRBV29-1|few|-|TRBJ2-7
TGCAGCGTTGTTTCCGACTCCTACGAGCAGTACTTC
CSVVSDSYEQYF
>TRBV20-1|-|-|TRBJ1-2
TGCAGTGCTAGAGAGGGGCGACGGAACTATGGCTACACCTTC
CSAREGRRNYGYTF
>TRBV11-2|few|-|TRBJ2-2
TGTGCCAGCAGCTATCGGGACATTGGGGTCGGGGAGCTGTTTTTT
CASSYRDIGVGELFF
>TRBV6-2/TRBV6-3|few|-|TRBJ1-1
TGTGCCAGCAGTACCGGACAGATCATCACTGAAGCTTTCTTT
CASSTGQIITEAFF
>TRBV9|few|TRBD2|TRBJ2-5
TGTGCCAGCAGCCCCCACCCGGCGAGGACTAGCGGGGTTGAGACCCAGTACTTC
CASSPHPARTSGVETQYF
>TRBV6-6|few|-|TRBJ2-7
TGTGCCAGCAGTTACGAAGGGGATGGGCAGTACTTC
CASSYEGDGQYF
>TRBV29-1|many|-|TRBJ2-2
TGCAGCGTTGTAGGTCTTAACACCGGGGAGCTGTTTTTT
CSVVGLNTGELFF
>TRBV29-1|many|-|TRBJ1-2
TGCAGCGTGCCTTACCGTGGTGGACCACGACAGCCCAACTATGGCTACACCTTC
CSVPYRGGPRQPNYGYTF
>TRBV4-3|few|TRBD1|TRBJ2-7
TGCGCCAGCAGCCAAGATGGGACAGGGGCAAGGGAGCAGTACTTC
CASSQDGTGAREQYF
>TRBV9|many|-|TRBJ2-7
TGTGCCAGCAGCGTCGAACAGGGCACCTACGAGCAGTACTTC
CASSVEQGTYEQYF
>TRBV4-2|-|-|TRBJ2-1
TGTGCCAGCAGCGATAAACAGTTCTTC
CASSDKQFF
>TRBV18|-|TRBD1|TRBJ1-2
TGTGCCAGCTCAACTCGGGACAGGCCTAACTATGGCTACACCTTC
CASSTRDRPNYGYTF
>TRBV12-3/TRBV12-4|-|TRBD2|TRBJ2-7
TGTGCCAGCAGTTTATCCAGCGGGGGCCGTGGGCAGTACTTC
CASSLSSGGRGQYF
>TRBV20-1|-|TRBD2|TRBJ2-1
TGCAGTGCTAGAGATTTCCTAGCGGGGGGGCAGGCGCAGTTCTTC
CSARDFLAGGQAQFF
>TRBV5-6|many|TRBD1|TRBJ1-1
TGTGCCAGCAGCTTGGGACAGGGGTTTGAAGCTTTCTTT
CASSLGQGFEAFF